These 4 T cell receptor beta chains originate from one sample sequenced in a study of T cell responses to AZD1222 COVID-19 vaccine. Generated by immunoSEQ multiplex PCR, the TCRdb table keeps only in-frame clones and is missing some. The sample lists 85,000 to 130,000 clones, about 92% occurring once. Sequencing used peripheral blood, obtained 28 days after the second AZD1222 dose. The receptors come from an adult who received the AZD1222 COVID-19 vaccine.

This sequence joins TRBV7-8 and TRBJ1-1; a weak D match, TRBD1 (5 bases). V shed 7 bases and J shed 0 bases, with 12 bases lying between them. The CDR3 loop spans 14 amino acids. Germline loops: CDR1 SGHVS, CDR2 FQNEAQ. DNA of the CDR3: TGTGCCAGCACCTACACAGGATTGAACACTGAAGCTTTCTTT. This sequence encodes CASTYTGLNTEAFF.

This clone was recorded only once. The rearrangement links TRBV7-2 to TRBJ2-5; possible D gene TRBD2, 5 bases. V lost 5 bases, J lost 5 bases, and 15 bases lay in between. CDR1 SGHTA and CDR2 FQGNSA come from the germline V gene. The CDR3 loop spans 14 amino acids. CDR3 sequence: CASSPGRTEETQYF. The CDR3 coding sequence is TGTGCCAGCAGCCCCGGCCGGACTGAGGAGACCCAGTACTTC.

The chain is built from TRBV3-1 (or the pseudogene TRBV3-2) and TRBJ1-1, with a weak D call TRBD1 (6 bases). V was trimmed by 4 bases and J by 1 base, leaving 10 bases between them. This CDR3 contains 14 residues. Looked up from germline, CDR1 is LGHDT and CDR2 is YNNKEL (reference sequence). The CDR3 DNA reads TGTGCCAGCAGCCTAGAGGGACAGAACACTGAAGCTTTCTTT. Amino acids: CASSLEGQNTEAFF.

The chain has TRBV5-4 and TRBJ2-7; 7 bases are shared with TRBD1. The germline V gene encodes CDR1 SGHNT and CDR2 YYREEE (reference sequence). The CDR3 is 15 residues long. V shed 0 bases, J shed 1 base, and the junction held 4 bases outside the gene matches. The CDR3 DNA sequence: TGTGCCAGCAGCTTGGCACAGGGGCATTCCTACGAGCAGTACTTC. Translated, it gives CASSLAQGHSYEQYF. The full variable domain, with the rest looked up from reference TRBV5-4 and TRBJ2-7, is ETGVTQSPTHLIKTRGQQVTLRCSSQSGHNTVSWYQQALGQGPQFIFQYYREEENGRGNFPPRFSGLQFPNYSSELNVNALELDDSALYLCASSLAQGHSYEQYFGPGTRLTVT.